Following are 3 T cell receptor beta chains from one sample sequenced in a study of response to subunit inactivated influenza vaccine. TCRdb re-derived calls from the RT-PCR reads in MiXCR, one entry per CDR3 protein. The sample holds roughly 710,000 distinct CDR3 sequences, less than 15% seen once. The source material was PBMCs from blood, sampled roughly 15 days before vaccination. All receptors derive from a man aged 45-65 years who received an inactivated influenza vaccine.

This clonotype occurred many times. This chain links TRBV12-3 or TRBV12-4 with TRBJ2-5; D gene uncertain. This CDR3 comprises 11 residues. Trimming shortened V by 5 bases and J by 5 bases, and 6 bases separated the two germline ends. CDR3 protein: CASSRFETQYF. The CDR3 DNA reads as TGTGCCAGCAGTCGGTTTGAGACCCAGTACTTC.

The chain employs TRBV7-8 and TRBJ2-7; TRBD2 matches at 8 bases. From germline, CDR1 is SGHVS and CDR2 FQNEAQ. The V gene end was trimmed by 4 bases and the J gene end by 4 bases; junction bases not matched to a gene: 9. This CDR3 comprises 15 residues. The DNA of the CDR3 is TGTGCCAGCAGCTCAGGGACTAGTGAGTTGTACGAGCAGTACTTC. Encoded protein: CASSSGTSELYEQYF.

This clonotype has a handful of counts. J is TRBJ2-3 and V is TRBV7-9; 14 nucleotides line up with TRBD2. Germline CDR1 and CDR2: SEHNR and FQNEAQ (reference sequence). Losses at the gene ends were 5 bases for V and 4 bases for J; bases not matched to a gene: 5. This CDR3 region has 16 residues. The CDR3 nucleotides read TGTGCCAGCAGCGGGCGGACTAGCGGGAGGCCAGATACGCAGTATTTT. Protein product: CASSGRTSGRPDTQYF.